These 32 T cell receptor beta chains were all obtained from the same sample, sequenced in a study of blood T cells in healthy people across ages. Primers used in a second PCR of about 7 to 12 cycles were a sample-barcoded 5' primer and a J-beta primer mix. TCRdb used MiXCR to reprocess the 5' RACE reads, holding one entry per CDR3 protein. The sample consists of some 1.4 million distinct CDR3 sequences, approximately 40% of them appearing once. The source material was blood. The receptors were sampled from a woman younger than 30 in good health.

The chain employs TRBV6-6 and TRBJ1-2, with 7 bases aligning to TRBD1. The germline V gene encodes CDR1 MNHNY and CDR2 SVGAGI (reference sequence). This CDR3 is 17 amino acids long. Trimming took 7 bases from V and 4 from J; bases not matched to a gene: 18. The CDR3 loop reads CASKQRDSSILSYGYTF. For the CDR3, the DNA is TGTGCCAGCAAGCAACGGGACAGCTCTATCCTCTCCTATGGCTACACCTTC.

J is TRBJ2-7 and V is TRBV9, with D perhaps matching TRBD2 (6 bases). Per germline, CDR1 SGDLS and CDR2 YYNGEE. The CDR3 runs to 17 residues. V lost 4 bases, J lost 2 bases, and 22 bases lay in between. The chain's CDR3 is CASSFSSGDGGAYEQYF. The CDR3 DNA sequence: TGTGCCAGCAGCTTTTCGTCCGGGGACGGCGGGGCCTACGAGCAGTACTTC.

This clonotype is a singleton in its sample. V is TRBV11-2 and J is TRBJ1-2; D is unresolved. Germline loops: CDR1 SGHAT, CDR2 FQNNGV. This CDR3 region has 11 residues. V was trimmed by 1 base and J by 13 bases, leaving 10 bases between them. This CDR3 is CASSLAFGCTF. The CDR3 DNA is TGTGCCAGCAGCTTAGCATTCGGATGCACCTTC.

This clonotype has a handful of counts. The CDR3 DNA reads TGTGCCAGCAGCCGGGACGGGAATTCACCCCTCCACTTT. Encoded protein: CASSRDGNSPLHF. V is TRBV7-3 and J is TRBJ1-6; D may be TRBD1 (5 bases). Looked up from germline, CDR1 is SGHTA and CDR2 is FQGTGA. This CDR3 is 13 amino acids long. The V and J ends lost 5 bases and 7 bases respectively, with 9 bases between them.

The rearrangement joins TRBV20-1 to TRBJ2-1; no definite D call. Trimming removed 4 bases at V and 5 bases at J, with 18 bases between. The CDR3 runs 15 residues. The germline V gene has CDR1 DFQATT and CDR2 SNEGSKA (reference sequence). DNA of the CDR3: TGCAGTGCTACCCTTACTACATCAACCCACAATGAGCAGTTCTTC. This codes for CSATLTTSTHNEQFF.

The rearrangement uses TRBV20-1 and TRBJ1-1; D gene ambiguous. Germline V gene sequence: CDR1 DFQATT, CDR2 SNEGSKA (reference sequence). Trimming took 4 bases from V and 1 from J, leaving 7 bases between them. The CDR3 sequence is 12 residues long. CDR3 nucleotides: TGCAGTGCTATGACGGGGAACACTGAAGCTTTCTTT. Translating it yields CSAMTGNTEAFF.

The chain recombines TRBV29-1 with TRBJ2-5, with 9 bases matching TRBD2. The CDR3 totals 13 residues. Germline V gene lookup returns CDR1 SQVTM and CDR2 ANQGSEA. The CDR3: CILLSGSGYGQYF. CDR3 sequence (DNA): TGCATCCTCCTTAGCGGGAGCGGATACGGCCAGTACTTC.

The gene calls are TRBV10-3 and TRBJ2-1, with D perhaps TRBD1 or TRBD2 (5 bases each). Gene TRBJ2-7 matches the end of the DNA better, so the J call may be wrong. Germline V lookup: CDR1 ENHRY, CDR2 SYGVKD. This CDR3 comprises 15 residues. For the CDR3, the DNA is TGTGCCATGTGGGACCCGTCAGCGGAGTACAATGAGCAGTACTTC. This translates into CAMWDPSAEYNEQYF.

The chain couples TRBV5-1 to TRBJ1-2, with a weak D call TRBD1 (5 bases). The CDR3 has 14 residues. Per the germline V gene, CDR1 is SGHRS and CDR2 is YFSETQ. The V end lost 7 bases, the J end lost 8 bases, and 21 bases lay between the germline ends. The CDR3 spells CASGSIGEVEGYTF. The CDR3 region has the DNA TGCGCCAGCGGATCGATAGGGGAGGTCGAGGGCTACACCTTC.

The genes are TRBV14 and TRBJ2-1; D unclear. V was clipped by 2 bases and J by 7 bases, with 15 bases between them. Germline CDR1 and CDR2: SGHDN and FVKESK. This CDR3 comprises 15 residues. The CDR3 region is CASSQNSALLNEQFF. CDR3 bases: TGTGCCAGCAGCCAAAATTCGGCTCTTTTGAATGAGCAGTTCTTC.

This clonotype was picked up a small number of times. The V call is TRBV27, the J call TRBJ1-2; unclear D gene. The CDR3 sequence is 12 residues long. Trimming removed 0 bases at V and 6 bases at J, with 5 bases between. Per the germline V gene, CDR1 is MNHEY and CDR2 is SMNVEV (reference sequence). The CDR3 sequence is CASSLSENGYTF. CDR3 DNA: TGTGCCAGCAGTTTATCTGAGAATGGCTACACCTTC.

This clonotype was observed once. The chain joins TRBV28 to TRBJ1-1; D perhaps matches TRBD1 (5 bases). Germline V gives CDR1 MDHEN, CDR2 SYDVKM. Trimming took off 5 bases at V and 3 bases at J, with 16 bases between the two ends. CDR3 size: 15 residues. The CDR3 protein is CASSVGGRVHTEAFF. CDR3 coding DNA: TGTGCCAGCAGTGTTGGGGGACGGGTTCACACTGAAGCTTTCTTT.

The V and J genes are TRBV5-6 and TRBJ2-7; 14 bases are a match to TRBD2. Per the germline V gene, CDR1 is SGHDT and CDR2 is YYEEEE. This CDR3 comprises 15 residues. Trimming at V came to 4 bases and at J to 3 bases, leaving 3 bases not matched to a gene. CDR3 bases: TGTGCCAGCAGCCGGACTAGCGGGGGGAACTACGAGCAGTACTTC. It codes for CASSRTSGGNYEQYF. Combining the CDR3 with reference TRBV5-6 and TRBJ2-7 gives the whole variable domain DAGVTQSPTHLIKTRGQQVTLRCSPKSGHDTVSWYQQALGQGPQFIFQYYEEEERQRGNFPDRFSGHQFPNYSSELNVNALLLGDSALYLCASSRTSGGNYEQYFGPGTRLTVT.

The rearrangement links TRBV12-3 or TRBV12-4 to TRBJ2-5, with 11 bases identical to TRBD2. V lost 6 bases to trimming and J lost 3 bases; unmatched junction nucleotides: 9. The CDR3 is 16 residues long. The chain's CDR3 is CASSRPGTSGKETQYF. The CDR3 region has the DNA TGTGCCAGCAGCCGTCCCGGGACTAGCGGTAAAGAGACCCAGTACTTC.

The chain joins TRBV15 to TRBJ1-2; possible D gene TRBD1, 6 bases. Germline loops: CDR1 LNHNV, CDR2 YYDKDF (reference sequence). This CDR3 is built from 17 residues. V gave up 3 bases and J gave up 1 base, with 18 bases separating them. In DNA form, the CDR3 reads TGTGCCACCAGCAGGGCGGGGCAGGGGCCTTATAACTATGGCTACACCTTC. Amino acids: CATSRAGQGPYNYGYTF.

The sample holds a few counts of this clonotype. V usage is TRBV20-1 and J usage is TRBJ1-2, with D maybe TRBD1 (5 bases). Germline V gene data show CDR1 as DFQATT and CDR2 as SNEGSKA (reference sequence). This CDR3 has 11 amino acids. Between the trimmed V and J ends, which lost 3 bases and 12 bases, there was a span of 14 bases. CDR3 nucleotide sequence: TGCAGTGCTAGGCCAGGGCCCTCCCACACCTTC. It is translated as CSARPGPSHTF.

This clonotype was detected a few times. V is TRBV5-1 and J is TRBJ2-3; D gene unclear. Germline V lookup: CDR1 SGHRS, CDR2 YFSETQ. CDR3 length equals 13 residues. The V end lost 2 bases, the J end lost 2 bases, and 6 bases lay between the germline ends. The CDR3 bases are TGCGCCAGCAGCTTTACTATCACAGATACGCAGTATTTT. Amino acid sequence: CASSFTITDTQYF.

The chain carries TRBV11-2 and TRBJ2-3; the D is unclear. The V gene lost 5 bases and the J gene lost 3 bases, with 6 bases spanning the gap. The CDR3 is 12 residues long. In germline, CDR1 is SGHAT, CDR2 FQNNGV. CDR3 coding DNA: TGTGCCAGCAGCCAGGAGACAGATACGCAGTATTTT. Protein product: CASSQETDTQYF.

CDR3 protein: CSARDRGGSYGYTF. CDR3 sequence (DNA): TGCAGTGCTAGAGATCGCGGGGGATCCTATGGCTACACCTTC. J is TRBJ1-2 and V is TRBV20-1, with D tentatively TRBD1 (5 bases). Germline V gene data show CDR1 as DFQATT and CDR2 as SNEGSKA (reference sequence). Trimming cost V 0 bases and J 4 bases, with 12 bases left between them. This CDR3 is 14 amino acids long.

This clonotype was observed a single time. The J gene is TRBJ1-1, the V gene TRBV25-1; 7 bases are shared with TRBD1. V lost 3 bases, J lost 4 bases, and 8 bases stayed unmatched. Germline CDR1 is MGHDK and CDR2 is SYGVNS. The CDR3 contains 15 residues. The CDR3 spells CASSDWRGPGTEAFF. CDR3 sequence (DNA): TGTGCCAGCAGTGACTGGAGGGGGCCGGGCACTGAAGCTTTCTTT.

This clonotype was observed at least ten times. The chain recombines TRBV20-1 with TRBJ2-7; TRBD2 matches 11 bases. Unmatched junction bases numbered 6, after V lost 1 base and J lost 4 bases. The CDR3 totals 15 residues. The germline V gene encodes CDR1 DFQATT and CDR2 SNEGSKA (reference sequence). CDR3 amino acids: CSARAILAGEYEQYF. The DNA of the CDR3 is TGCAGTGCTAGAGCTATACTAGCGGGAGAATACGAGCAGTACTTC.

This chain uses TRBV4-2 with TRBJ2-2; 8 nucleotides agree with TRBD2. J gave up 1 base and V 4 bases, and 14 bases lay outside the gene matches. The CDR3 loop spans 19 amino acids. The germline gives CDR1 LGHNA, CDR2 YNFKEQ. CDR3 nucleotides: TGTGCCAGCAGCCCCTACGTTCTACTAGCGGATAAGAACACCGGGGAGCTGTTTTTT. Amino acid sequence: CASSPYVLLADKNTGELFF.

This rearrangement joins TRBV5-1 to TRBJ1-2; 7 positions agree with TRBD1. V shed 4 bases, J shed 4 bases, and the junction held 7 bases outside the gene matches. Germline V lookup: CDR1 SGHRS, CDR2 YFSETQ. CDR3 size: 14 residues. CDR3 DNA sequence: TGCGCCAGCAGCATACGGACAGGCCTCTATGGCTACACCTTC. Its translation is CASSIRTGLYGYTF.

This chain joins TRBV12-3 or TRBV12-4 and TRBJ1-2; D is perhaps TRBD1 (6 bases). There are 13 residues in the CDR3. Between the trimmed V and J ends, which lost 11 bases and 1 base, there was a span of 14 bases. CDR3 nucleotides: TGTGCCGTACAGGGTCGTTTTAACTATGGCTACACCTTC. Its protein product is CAVQGRFNYGYTF.

This chain joins TRBV4-1 and TRBJ2-5, with D possibly being TRBD1 (5 bases). CDR1 and CDR2 (germline): MGHRA, YSYEKL. Between the trimmed V and J ends, which lost 2 bases and 4 bases, there was a span of 14 bases. The CDR3 spans 15 residues. The DNA of the CDR3 is TGCGCCAGCAGCCAAATTATTGGTCAGGGAGAGACCCAGTACTTC. Its translation: CASSQIIGQGETQYF.

This sequence joins TRBV7-2 and TRBJ2-1; TRBD2 matches 12 bases. V was pared by 5 bases and J by 7 bases, with 9 bases of the junction left unmatched. The germline V gene encodes CDR1 SGHTA and CDR2 FQGNSA. The CDR3 is made up of 16 amino acids. This CDR3 is CASSTSGRPSGNEQFF. Written as DNA, the CDR3 is TGTGCCAGCAGCACTAGCGGGAGGCCGAGTGGGAATGAGCAGTTCTTC.

This clonotype has just a few counts. V and J are TRBV4-2 and TRBJ2-1; TRBD2 aligns across 8 bases. J lost 5 bases, V lost 0 bases, and 9 bases had no gene match. The germline gives CDR1 LGHNA, CDR2 YNFKEQ. The CDR3 length is 17 residues. The CDR3 DNA reads TGTGCCAGCAGCCAAGATCCGGGGGGGGGGTTGGACAATGAGCAGTTCTTC. As protein: CASSQDPGGGLDNEQFF.

This chain joins TRBV4-1 and TRBJ2-1; 7 bases fit TRBD1. This CDR3 is built from 16 residues. V was clipped by 1 base and J by 5 bases; unmatched bases: 8. Germline loops: CDR1 MGHRA, CDR2 YSYEKL. CDR3 in DNA: TGCGCCAGCAGCCAAGTGGGACGGGGACAGAACAATGAGCAGTTCTTC. It encodes CASSQVGRGQNNEQFF.

This clonotype was detected a few times. The chain employs TRBV6-6 and TRBJ1-1; D possibly corresponds to TRBD1 (5 bases). The CDR3 sequence is 11 residues long. V lost 11 bases to trimming and J lost 5 bases, with 12 bases between them. Germline V gene data show CDR1 as MNHNY and CDR2 as SVGAGI (reference sequence). The chain's CDR3 is CAGGGSTEAFF. The CDR3 DNA sequence: TGTGCCGGGGGGGGGAGTACTGAAGCTTTCTTT.

The V and J genes are TRBV7-2 and TRBJ2-2, with D possibly TRBD1 on 6 matching bases. Germline CDR1 SGHTA, CDR2 FQGNSA. The length of the CDR3 is 14 residues. V lost 7 bases and J 4 bases, leaving 13 bases between the germline ends. For the CDR3, the DNA is TGTGCCAGCATCGAGACAGGAACCACCGGGGAGCTGTTTTTT. This codes for CASIETGTTGELFF.

The chain combines TRBV12-3 or TRBV12-4 with TRBJ2-5; the match to TRBD2 covers 12 bases. The J call is doubtful: the DNA matches TRBJ2-1 better. The CDR3 length is 16 residues. CDR3 bases: TGTGCCAGCAGTCCCGGGACTAGCGGGTACCAAGAGACCCAGTTCTTC. Residues: CASSPGTSGYQETQFF.

This clonotype was seen only a few times. The V and J genes are TRBV7-2 and TRBJ1-5, with 7 bases lining up with TRBD1. The CDR3 totals 15 residues. The germline gives CDR1 SGHTA, CDR2 FQGNSA. The J segment lost 4 bases and the V segment lost 1 base, leaving 4 bases of the junction unmatched. CDR3 amino acids: CASSLVPGGNQPQHF. CDR3 nucleotides: TGTGCCAGCAGCTTAGTCCCAGGGGGGAATCAGCCCCAGCATTTT.